This is a list of T cell receptor beta chains from one sample in a study of T cell responses to AZD1222 COVID-19 vaccine. Using immunoSEQ multiplex PCR, the repertoire was profiled, and TCRdb retains in-frame clones only, with some absent. Counted here are roughly 150,000 clones, about 91% occurring once; the ten biggest clones make up under 3.5%. Sequenced material: peripheral blood, taken on day 0 of MenACWY control vaccination. These receptors were taken from an adult in good health. Both conserved end residues are part of each CDR3. A D gene is named only where the DNA matches it firmly. For some rows the clone size is stated as once, few or many, or as a class when expanded; others skip it.

D gene: .
V gene: TRBV30
clone size: .
J gene: TRBJ1-2
CDR3 protein: CAWSEPGKEYYGYTF
CDR3 DNA: TGTGCCTGGAGTGAGCCAGGGAAGGAGTACTATGGCTACACCTTC

D gene: .
V gene: TRBV6-1
clone size: .
J gene: TRBJ1-1
CDR3 protein: CASSEAGTVEAFF
CDR3 DNA: TGTGCCAGCAGTGAAGCCGGGACGGTAGAAGCTTTCTTT

D gene: .
V gene: TRBV7-2
clone size: .
J gene: TRBJ1-3
CDR3 protein: CASSFRNTIYF
CDR3 DNA: TGTGCCAGCAGCTTCCGAAACACCATATATTTT

D gene: .
V gene: TRBV7-2
clone size: .
J gene: TRBJ2-7
CDR3 protein: CASSLDLGRLDF
CDR3 DNA: TGTGCCAGCAGCTTAGACTTAGGACGTCTGGACTTC

D gene: .
V gene: TRBV6-5
clone size: .
J gene: TRBJ1-2
CDR3 protein: CASSYSGGRRHYGYTF
CDR3 DNA: TGTGCCAGCAGTTACTCTGGGGGACGCCGACACTATGGCTACACCTTC

D gene: TRBD2
V gene: TRBV4-2
clone size: .
J gene: TRBJ2-7
CDR3 protein: CASSQVALAGGNYEQYF
CDR3 DNA: TGTGCCAGCAGCCAAGTGGCGTTAGCGGGAGGGAACTACGAGCAGTACTTC

D gene: .
V gene: TRBV5-1
clone size: .
J gene: TRBJ1-2
CDR3 protein: CASSLVSASYGYTF
CDR3 DNA: TGCGCCAGCAGCTTGGTATCAGCAAGCTATGGCTACACCTTC

D gene: .
V gene: TRBV30
clone size: .
J gene: TRBJ2-3
CDR3 protein: CAWSVRVVPDTQYF
CDR3 DNA: TGTGCCTGGAGTGTACGGGTAGTTCCAGATACGCAGTATTTT

D gene: .
V gene: TRBV7-2
clone size: .
J gene: TRBJ1-5
CDR3 protein: CASSLSGGSWVEPQHF
CDR3 DNA: TGTGCCAGCAGCTTATCGGGGGGGTCCTGGGTAGAGCCCCAGCATTTT

D gene: TRBD1
V gene: TRBV29-1
clone size: .
J gene: TRBJ1-2
CDR3 protein: CSVEGGQGLYGYTF
CDR3 DNA: TGCAGCGTTGAAGGCGGACAGGGGCTCTATGGCTACACCTTC

D gene: TRBD1
V gene: TRBV5-4
clone size: few
J gene: TRBJ1-2
CDR3 protein: CASRRTGDYGYTF
CDR3 DNA: TGTGCCAGCAGGAGGACAGGGGATTATGGCTACACCTTC

D gene: .
V gene: TRBV5-1
clone size: .
J gene: TRBJ1-1
CDR3 protein: CASSLLGNPNTEAFF
CDR3 DNA: TGCGCCAGCAGCTTGCTGGGTAACCCGAACACTGAAGCTTTCTTT

D gene: .
V gene: TRBV10-3
clone size: .
J gene: TRBJ1-3
CDR3 protein: CAISESGTGDTIYF
CDR3 DNA: TGTGCCATCAGTGAGTCAGGCACCGGGGACACCATATATTTT

D gene: TRBD1
V gene: TRBV6-2/TRBV6-3
clone size: .
J gene: TRBJ1-4
CDR3 protein: CASSSDRPNLNEKLFF
CDR3 DNA: TGTGCCAGCAGCTCGGACAGGCCGAATTTGAATGAAAAACTGTTTTTT

D gene: TRBD2
V gene: TRBV6-2/TRBV6-3
clone size: .
J gene: TRBJ2-7
CDR3 protein: CASRPWDRGGEQYF
CDR3 DNA: TGTGCCAGCAGGCCTTGGGACCGGGGGGGAGAGCAGTACTTC

D gene: .
V gene: TRBV5-1
clone size: .
J gene: TRBJ1-4
CDR3 protein: CASSFRGGEKLFF
CDR3 DNA: TGCGCCAGCAGCTTCAGGGGTGGAGAAAAACTGTTTTTT

D gene: .
V gene: TRBV5-1
clone size: .
J gene: TRBJ2-7
CDR3 protein: CASSWGDRFYEQYF
CDR3 DNA: TGCGCCAGCAGCTGGGGGGACAGATTCTACGAGCAGTACTTC

D gene: TRBD1
V gene: TRBV24-1
clone size: .
J gene: TRBJ2-1
CDR3 protein: CATRGGQGNEQFF
CDR3 DNA: TGTGCCACCAGGGGGGGACAGGGCAATGAGCAGTTCTTC

D gene: TRBD1
V gene: TRBV15
clone size: .
J gene: TRBJ1-2
CDR3 protein: CATSRGDRGVGYTF
CDR3 DNA: TGTGCCACCAGCAGAGGGGACAGGGGAGTCGGCTACACCTTC

D gene: TRBD2
V gene: TRBV6-5
clone size: .
J gene: TRBJ2-5
CDR3 protein: CASRGRESETQYF
CDR3 DNA: TGTGCCAGCAGGGGGAGGGAGTCGGAGACCCAGTACTTC

D gene: TRBD1
V gene: TRBV5-4
clone size: .
J gene: TRBJ1-2
CDR3 protein: CASSTRQGPGYGYTF
CDR3 DNA: TGTGCCAGCAGCACCCGACAGGGGCCTGGCTATGGCTACACCTTC

D gene: TRBD1
V gene: TRBV5-4
clone size: .
J gene: TRBJ1-2
CDR3 protein: CASGTGTTGPYGYTF
CDR3 DNA: TGTGCCAGCGGGACAGGGACCACGGGCCCCTATGGCTACACCTTC

D gene: TRBD1
V gene: TRBV7-7
clone size: .
J gene: TRBJ1-3
CDR3 protein: CASSVAGTGSGNTIYF
CDR3 DNA: TGTGCTAGCAGCGTAGCTGGGACAGGCTCTGGAAACACCATATATTTT

D gene: .
V gene: TRBV5-4
clone size: .
J gene: TRBJ2-3
CDR3 protein: CASSFSGADTQYF
CDR3 DNA: TGTGCCAGCAGCTTTTCGGGGGCAGATACGCAGTATTTT

D gene: TRBD1
V gene: TRBV11-2
clone size: few
J gene: TRBJ1-4
CDR3 protein: CASSLVGWGTGLTNEKLFF
CDR3 DNA: TGTGCCAGCAGCTTAGTCGGTTGGGGGACAGGATTAACTAATGAAAAACTGTTTTTT

D gene: .
V gene: TRBV24-1
clone size: .
J gene: TRBJ2-2
CDR3 protein: CATARAGELFF
CDR3 DNA: TGTGCCACCGCGAGGGCCGGGGAGCTGTTTTTT

D gene: .
V gene: TRBV18
clone size: .
J gene: TRBJ1-4
CDR3 protein: CASSPGASEKLFF
CDR3 DNA: TGTGCCAGCTCACCCGGTGCTTCCGAAAAACTGTTTTTT

D gene: .
V gene: TRBV18
clone size: .
J gene: TRBJ1-1
CDR3 protein: CASSPPNTQNTEAFF
CDR3 DNA: TGTGCCAGCTCACCACCCAATACCCAAAACACTGAAGCTTTCTTT

D gene: TRBD2
V gene: TRBV11-3
clone size: .
J gene: TRBJ2-7
CDR3 protein: CASSTTSRWGGKYEQYF
CDR3 DNA: TGTGCCAGCAGTACCACATCCCGTTGGGGGGGGAAGTACGAGCAGTACTTC